Sequencing of this TCR beta chain was carried out in a study of CD8 T cells in Susac syndrome. The sequenced target, TCR beta, came from blood CD8+ and CD4+ T cells. When the RNA was reverse transcribed, random hexamers were used with an input of 0.5 to 1 ug. An immunoSEQ multiplex PCR amplified TCR beta CDR3 over 54 Vbeta and 13 Jbeta. Each CDR3 protein is one row after TCRdb ran MiXCR on the immunoSEQ multiplex PCR reads. The table lists around 170,000 distinct CDR3 sequences, approximately 94% of them singletons. Material: CD4+ T cells from PBMCs. The receptor's source is a human donor with Susac syndrome.

CDR3: CASSLKPGANTEAFF. The CDR3 DNA reads TGTGCCAGCAGTTTAAAGCCGGGGGCGAACACTGAAGCTTTCTTT. The chain carries TRBV27 and TRBJ1-1; possible D gene TRBD1, 6 bases. V dropped 2 bases and J dropped 1 base, with 11 bases sitting between them. This CDR3 contains 15 residues. CDR1 is MNHEY, CDR2 SMNVEV, per germline (reference sequence).